Here is one T cell receptor beta chain with its context. This sample is part of a study of blood T cell repertoires in COVID-19. Study context: COVID-19 samples from acute and convalescent phases originated in the United States, Italy and Spain. Sample material is recorded as cDNA or gDNA derived from T cells, B-cell-depleted T cells, or PBMCs.

Original analysis: Estimated nucleated cell counts came from reference gene primer amplification. Here immunoSEQ multiplex PCR was the method, and the copy in TCRdb shows in-frame clones only, minus some. Clonal size and the V and J genes are those of that table, whereas D and trimming came from the DNA. This table has some 240,000 clones, approximately 85% appearing once. V dropped 4 bases and J dropped 2; count of bases not matched to a gene: 12. The CDR3 covers 18 residues. Looked up from germline, CDR1 is SEHNR and CDR2 is FQNEAQ (reference sequence). The chain employs TRBV7-9 and TRBJ1-3; 9 bases fit TRBD1. The TCR comes from a woman aged 55-70 years with active or convalescent COVID-19. The specimen sequenced was peripheral blood. CDR3 sequence: CASSSPYWTGDTGNTIYF. The CDR3 region has the DNA TGTGCCAGCAGCTCTCCTTATTGGACAGGGGACACTGGAAACACCATATATTTT.